This TCR beta chain was profiled in a study of T cells in narcolepsy. Profiled with immunoSEQ multiplex PCR; TCRdb holds only in-frame clones, not every one. This sample has 20,000 to 30,000 clones, with roughly 62% found just once. This clone was seen a handful of times. Its specificity is unknown. Study findings and constraints: Blood of same and different patients, but not healthy controls, reportedly held recurring autoreactive clonotypes. Autoreactive HCRT-specific and TRIB2-specific clonotypes were marked in same-patient CSF-versus-blood CD4+ comparisons. Some memory CD4+ repertoires had no autoreactive clone sequences.

This CDR3 is 16 amino acids long. Germline V CDR1 and CDR2: SGDLS, YYNGEE. With 0 bases removed from V and 2 bases from J, the gap between germline ends came to 15 bases. V gene TRBV9 combines with J gene TRBJ2-7; possibly TRBD1 or TRBD2 for D (6 bases each). This receptor was identified in a human donor in good health. Source material: memory (CD45RA-) CD4+ T cells from blood. Written as DNA, the CDR3 is TGTGCCAGCAGCGTAGCTACGGGGGCGGGCCCCTACGAGCAGTACTTC. Translated: CASSVATGAGPYEQYF.